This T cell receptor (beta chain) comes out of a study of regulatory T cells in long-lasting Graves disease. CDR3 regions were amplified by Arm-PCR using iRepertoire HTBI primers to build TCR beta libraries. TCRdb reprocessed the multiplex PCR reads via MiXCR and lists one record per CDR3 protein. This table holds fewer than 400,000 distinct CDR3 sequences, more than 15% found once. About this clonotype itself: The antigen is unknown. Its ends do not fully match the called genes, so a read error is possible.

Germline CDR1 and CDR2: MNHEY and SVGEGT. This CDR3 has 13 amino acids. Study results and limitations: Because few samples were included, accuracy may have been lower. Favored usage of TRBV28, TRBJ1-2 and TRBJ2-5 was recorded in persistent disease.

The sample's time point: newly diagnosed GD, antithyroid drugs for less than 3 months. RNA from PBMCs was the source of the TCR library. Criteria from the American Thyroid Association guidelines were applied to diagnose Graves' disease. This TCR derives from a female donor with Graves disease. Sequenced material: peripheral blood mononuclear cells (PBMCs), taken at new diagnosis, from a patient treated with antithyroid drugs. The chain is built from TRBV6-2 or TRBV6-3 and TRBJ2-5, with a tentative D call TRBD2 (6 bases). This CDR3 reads CASNYGGTETQYF. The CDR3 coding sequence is TGTGCCAGCAATTACGGGGGAACGGAGACCCAGTACTTC.